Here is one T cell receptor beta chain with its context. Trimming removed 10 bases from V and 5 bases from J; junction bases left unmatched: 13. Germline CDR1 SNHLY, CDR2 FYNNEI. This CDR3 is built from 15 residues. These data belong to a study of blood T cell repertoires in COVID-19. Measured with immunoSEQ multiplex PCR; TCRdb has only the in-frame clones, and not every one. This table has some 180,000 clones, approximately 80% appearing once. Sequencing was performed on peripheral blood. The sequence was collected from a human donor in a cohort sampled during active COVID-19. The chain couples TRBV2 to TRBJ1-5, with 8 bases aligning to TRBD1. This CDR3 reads CATSGTGSTDQPQHF. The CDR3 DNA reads TGTGCCACCTCTGGGACAGGCTCCACCGATCAGCCCCAGCATTTT.